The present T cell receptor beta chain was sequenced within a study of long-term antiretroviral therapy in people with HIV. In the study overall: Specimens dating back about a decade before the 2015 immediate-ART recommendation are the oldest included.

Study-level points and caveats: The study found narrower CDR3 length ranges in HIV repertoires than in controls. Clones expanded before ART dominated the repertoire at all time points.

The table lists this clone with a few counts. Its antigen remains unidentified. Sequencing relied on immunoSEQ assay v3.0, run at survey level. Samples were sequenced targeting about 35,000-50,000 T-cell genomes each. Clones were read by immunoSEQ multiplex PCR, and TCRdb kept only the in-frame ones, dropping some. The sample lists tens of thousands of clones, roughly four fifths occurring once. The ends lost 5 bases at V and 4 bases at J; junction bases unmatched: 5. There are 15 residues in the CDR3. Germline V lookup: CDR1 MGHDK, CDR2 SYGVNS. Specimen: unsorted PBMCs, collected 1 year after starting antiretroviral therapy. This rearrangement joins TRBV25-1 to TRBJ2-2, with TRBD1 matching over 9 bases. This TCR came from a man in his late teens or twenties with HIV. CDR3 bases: TGTGCCAGCAGTTCACAGGGGGCGCCCACCGGGGAGCTGTTTTTT. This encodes CASSSQGAPTGELFF.